This T cell receptor (beta chain) was captured in a study of blood T cells in healthy people across ages. Study conclusions and caveats: Both higher diversity and more naive CD4+ cells marked long-lived donors when set against aged donors. Per-million-T-cell TCR beta diversity fell roughly linearly with age.

A second PCR, run for about 7 to 12 cycles, used a sample-barcoded 5' primer plus a J-beta primer mix. TCRdb ran MiXCR on the 5' RACE reads and lists one entry per CDR3 protein. In the table there are about 1.4 million distinct CDR3 sequences, almost 60% of which are singletons. Concerning this clonotype itself: The antigen is unknown.

The specimen sequenced was blood. The clonotype originates from a man between 18 and 29 years old in good health.

The CDR3 bases are TGCGCCAGCAGCCAAATGTCAAGGGGAATAGAGACCCAGTACTTC. Its translation is CASSQMSRGIETQYF. The rearrangement uses TRBV4-1 and TRBJ2-5; a possible D gene is TRBD1 (5 bases). Germline assignment: CDR1 MGHRA and CDR2 YSYEKL. V lost 2 bases and J lost 4, with 14 bases in between. The CDR3 totals 15 residues.